This TCR beta chain came from a study of T-cell memory formation after mild COVID-19. The overall study: For the most part, TCR clusters were specific to one donor.

The authors produced TCR alpha and TCR beta cDNA libraries with sample barcodes and UMIs by 5'RACE using constant-segment primers. TCRdb used MiXCR to reprocess the 5' RACE reads, holding one entry per CDR3 protein. The table includes under 450,000 distinct CDR3 sequences, 23% detected once. Looked up from germline, CDR1 is ENHRY and CDR2 is SYGVKD. The J segment lost 4 bases and the V segment lost 7 bases, leaving 6 bases of the junction unmatched. The CDR3 is 15 residues long. This clonotype was detected only a few times. V gene TRBV10-3 combines with J gene TRBJ2-2, with 10 bases identical to TRBD2. The sample taken for sequencing was PBMCs or a T cell subset sorted from them (not recorded which). The sequence came from an adult woman who had mild COVID-19 (a few samples of this study predate the infection). Cell type and time point are not known. CDR3 in amino acids: CAINEAGGTTGELFF. The DNA of the CDR3 is TGTGCCATCAACGAAGCGGGGGGGACCACCGGGGAGCTGTTTTTT.